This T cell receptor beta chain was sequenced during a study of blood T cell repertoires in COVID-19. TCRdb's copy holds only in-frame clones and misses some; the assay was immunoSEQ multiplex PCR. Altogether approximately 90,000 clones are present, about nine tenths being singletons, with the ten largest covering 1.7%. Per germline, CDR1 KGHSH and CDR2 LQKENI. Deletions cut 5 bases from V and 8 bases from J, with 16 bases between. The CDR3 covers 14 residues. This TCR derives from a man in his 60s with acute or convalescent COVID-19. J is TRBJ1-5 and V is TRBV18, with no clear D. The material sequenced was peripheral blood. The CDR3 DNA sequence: TGTGCCAGCTCATTCGTCAGCCAGCAGGAGCCCCAGCATTTT. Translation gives CASSFVSQQEPQHF. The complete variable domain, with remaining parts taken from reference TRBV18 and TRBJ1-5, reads NAGVMQNPRHLVRRRGQEARLRCSPMKGHSHVYWYRQLPEEGLKFMVYLQKENIIDESGMPKERFSAEFPKEGPSILRIQQVVRGDSAAYFCASSFVSQQEPQHFGDGTRLSIL.